The 25 T cell receptor beta chains reported below all come from one sample, sequenced in a study of type 1 regulatory T cells (dated by TCRdb to the early 2020s). These reads were obtained on an Illumina MiSeq. TCRdb cleaned the public reads at Q25 with fastp, built clones with MiXCR and kept in-frame beta chains. Merged by CDR3 protein, the rows form single entries marked with the most common genes and DNA. The sample yields 80,000 to 100,000 distinct CDR3 sequences; 25% to 40% were counted once. The ten top clones hold 2% to 2.5% of the sample. The specimen sequenced was CD4+ T cells, either the whole sample or a sorted fraction (not recorded which). The source is a human donor in good health.

The table lists this clonotype with a few counts. The V call is TRBV20-1, the J call TRBJ1-1, with D hard to call. V was trimmed by 0 bases and J by 3 bases, leaving 11 bases between them. Germline V gene lookup returns CDR1 DFQATT and CDR2 SNEGSKA (reference sequence). This CDR3 spans 14 amino acids. This chain's CDR3 is CSARDRTVDTEAFF. The CDR3 coding sequence is TGCAGTGCTAGAGATCGGACGGTAGACACTGAAGCTTTCTTT.

This chain links TRBV7-2 with TRBJ2-3, with a weak D call TRBD2 (6 bases). Germline CDR1 SGHTA, CDR2 FQGNSA. CDR3 length equals 16 residues. The V and J ends lost 3 bases and 2 bases respectively, with 15 bases between them. For the CDR3, the DNA is TGTGCCAGCAGCTTGGCGAGGAGGGGCACCACAGATACGCAGTATTTT. It encodes CASSLARRGTTDTQYF.

The chain employs TRBV6-5 and TRBJ2-5; 12 nucleotides match TRBD2. Per germline, CDR1 MNHEY and CDR2 SVGAGI. With V trimmed by 6 bases and J by 5 bases, 7 bases remained unmatched. This CDR3 has 15 residues. The CDR3 spells CASRTSGSTLETQYF. The DNA of the CDR3 is TGTGCCAGCAGGACTAGCGGGAGTACCTTGGAGACCCAGTACTTC.

This clonotype was observed a handful of times. This chain uses TRBV5-1 with TRBJ2-1; 15 nucleotides align to TRBD2. From germline, CDR1 is SGHRS and CDR2 YFSETQ. The CDR3 length is 17 residues. V was clipped by 4 bases and J by 1 base; unmatched bases: 3. CDR3 nucleotides: TGCGCCAGCAGCCCGGGACTAGCGGGAGGATCCTACAATGAGCAGTTCTTC. Protein sequence: CASSPGLAGGSYNEQFF.

This chain connects TRBV7-2 to TRBJ2-2; 10 bases are a match to TRBD2. This CDR3 contains 16 residues. Per the germline V gene, CDR1 is SGHTA and CDR2 is FQGNSA. After removal of 5 bases from V and 5 bases from J, the junction contained 8 bases not matched to a gene. The CDR3 sequence is CASSPVAGGGTGELFF. Here the CDR3 DNA reads TGTGCCAGCAGCCCAGTAGCGGGAGGAGGTACCGGGGAGCTGTTTTTT.

V and J are TRBV6-2 or TRBV6-3 and TRBJ1-4, with no clear D. CDR1 is MNHEY and CDR2 is SVGEGT in the germline V gene. Trimming took off 8 bases at V and 6 bases at J, with 10 bases between the two ends. CDR3 length: 12 residues. CDR3 residues: CASSEDYEKLFF. The CDR3 DNA reads TGTGCCAGCTCCGAGGATTATGAAAAACTGTTTTTT.

The chain's CDR3 is CASSRTGRVTGELFF. The DNA of the CDR3 is TGTGCCAGCAGTAGGACAGGGCGAGTCACCGGGGAGCTGTTTTTT. This sequence joins TRBV12-3 or TRBV12-4 and TRBJ2-2; the match to TRBD1 covers 8 bases. There are 15 residues in the CDR3. The V segment lost 5 bases and the J segment 4 bases; nucleotides outside the gene matches: 6.

The chain is built from TRBV6-6 and TRBJ1-1; D remains unclear. Trimming removed 7 bases from V and 1 base from J, with 4 bases in between. The CDR3 consists of 11 residues. CDR1 MNHNY and CDR2 SVGAGI come from the germline V gene (reference sequence). The CDR3 DNA reads TGTGCCAGCACGAGGAACACTGAAGCTTTCTTT. Amino acid sequence: CASTRNTEAFF.

The genes are TRBV5-1 and TRBJ2-7; D is possibly TRBD2 (5 bases). In germline, CDR1 is SGHRS, CDR2 YFSETQ. The ends were cut back, 2 bases at V and 3 bases at J, with 12 bases in the middle. The length of the CDR3 is 14 residues. The CDR3 DNA reads as TGCGCCAGCAGCTTAGACACTAGGGTCTACGAGCAGTACTTC. Protein sequence: CASSLDTRVYEQYF.

This chain uses TRBV12-3 or TRBV12-4 with TRBJ2-2; tentatively, D is TRBD2 (6 bases). V was shortened by 2 bases and J by 2 bases, with 12 bases between the two germline ends. The CDR3 covers 16 residues. CDR3 bases: TGTGCCAGCAGTTTATACGGACTACCAAACACCGGGGAGCTGTTTTTT. It encodes CASSLYGLPNTGELFF.

This clonotype was seen a few times. V gene TRBV6-2 or TRBV6-3 combines with J gene TRBJ2-1; TRBD1 matches 10 bases. This CDR3 is built from 16 residues. The V gene's germline CDR1 is MNHEY and CDR2 SVGEGT. V trimming: 6 bases; J trimming: 8 bases; junction bases outside the gene matches: 13. CDR3 loop: CASRPSGTGVMDEQFF. As DNA, the CDR3 is TGTGCCAGCAGACCCTCCGGGACAGGGGTGATGGATGAGCAGTTCTTC.

This chain joins TRBV5-1 and TRBJ2-1; D not certain. The CDR3 spans 14 residues. Germline loops: CDR1 SGHRS, CDR2 YFSETQ. Trimming removed 4 bases at V and 4 bases at J, with 12 bases between. CDR3 in DNA: TGCGCCAGCAGCGTGATTAGCAGTTACAATGAGCAGTTCTTC. Its translation: CASSVISSYNEQFF.

Concerning this clonotype itself: The junction does not match germline at one end; this may be a read error. The rearrangement links TRBV20-1 to TRBJ2-3, with 7 bases fitting TRBD1. Germline V gives CDR1 DFQATT, CDR2 SNEGSKA (reference sequence). The CDR3 extends over 15 amino acids. Here the CDR3 reads CSASVRGPPTDTQCF. For the CDR3, the DNA is TGCAGTGCTAGTGTTAGGGGGCCCCCCACAGATACGCAGTGTTTT.

V gene TRBV18 combines with J gene TRBJ1-5, with 7 bases matching TRBD1. V lost 4 bases to trimming and J lost 1 base; unmatched junction nucleotides: 10. CDR3 size: 17 residues. Per the germline V gene, CDR1 is KGHSH and CDR2 is LQKENI. CDR3 bases: TGTGCCAGCTCACAACTATCCGGGACAGAGAGCAATCAGCCCCAGCATTTT. Translating gives CASSQLSGTESNQPQHF.

The V gene is TRBV30, the J gene TRBJ2-7, with D unresolved. This CDR3 region has 14 residues. V was pared by 2 bases and J by 4 bases, with 15 bases between. CDR1 is GTSNPN and CDR2 is SVGIG in the germline V gene (reference sequence). The CDR3 here is CAWSFADPRYEQYF. The DNA for the CDR3 is TGTGCCTGGAGTTTTGCGGACCCACGGTACGAGCAGTACTTC.

V and J are TRBV14 and TRBJ1-2; 7 bases are shared with TRBD1. The germline CDR1 and CDR2 sequences are SGHDN and FVKESK. The CDR3 spans 15 residues. V gave up 1 base and J gave up 0 bases; unmatched junction bases: 2. CDR3 amino acids: CASSQGDRSNYGYTF. The CDR3 DNA follows: TGTGCCAGCAGCCAAGGGGACAGATCTAACTATGGCTACACCTTC.

This clonotype was seen only a few times. The chain recombines TRBV20-1 with TRBJ2-7, with TRBD2 identical over 8 bases. In germline, CDR1 is DFQATT, CDR2 SNEGSKA (reference sequence). J was trimmed by 7 bases and V by 2 bases; bases with no gene match: 7. The CDR3 has 13 amino acids. CDR3 residues: CSARTAGVREQYF. The CDR3 coding sequence is TGCAGTGCTAGAACAGCGGGAGTACGGGAGCAGTACTTC.

This clonotype showed up just a few times. This rearrangement joins TRBV6-1 to TRBJ1-5; D is unresolved. The germline V gene encodes CDR1 MNHNS and CDR2 SASEGT. With 0 bases removed from V and 1 base from J, the gap between germline ends came to 7 bases. CDR3 length: 15 amino acids. This CDR3 reads CASSEAVLSNQPQHF. The CDR3 bases are TGTGCCAGCAGTGAAGCGGTCCTAAGCAATCAGCCCCAGCATTTT.

The genes are TRBV7-2 and TRBJ1-1; possibly TRBD1 for D (6 bases). Looked up from germline, CDR1 is SGHTA and CDR2 is FQGNSA. V lost 4 bases to trimming and J lost 3 bases, with 15 bases between them. This CDR3 contains 15 residues. The CDR3 sequence: CASSSNRVGDTEAFF. Here the CDR3 DNA reads TGTGCCAGCAGCTCGAACAGGGTAGGCGACACTGAAGCTTTCTTT. Complete variable domain (other parts from reference TRBV7-2 and TRBJ1-1): GAGVSQSPSNKVTEKGKDVELRCDPISGHTALYWYRQSLGQGLEFLIYFQGNSAPDKSGLPSDRFSAERTGGSVSTLTIQRTQQEDSAVYLCASSSNRVGDTEAFFGQGTRLTVV.

This clonotype turned up a few times. The chain combines TRBV27 with TRBJ2-3, with unresolved D. The CDR3 is made up of 13 amino acids. Germline V lookup: CDR1 MNHEY, CDR2 SMNVEV (reference sequence). Trimming stripped 6 bases from V and 4 bases from J, with 11 bases between. CDR3 DNA: TGTGCCAGCAGCCGCTCACGCTCAGATACGCAGTATTTT. It specifies CASSRSRSDTQYF.

This clonotype has only a few counts. V and J are TRBV3-1 and TRBJ2-6, with a tentative D call TRBD2 (6 bases). V lost 9 bases, J lost 0 bases, and 12 bases lay in between. Germline V gene lookup returns CDR1 LGHDT and CDR2 YNNKEL (reference sequence). This CDR3 region has 15 residues. DNA of the CDR3: TGTGCCAGTAGCGGCCGCGTCTCTGGGGCCAACGTCCTGACTTTC. Protein: CASSGRVSGANVLTF.

The CDR3 bases are TGCGCCAGCAGCCAAGGGGACTATGAAGGGCAAGAGACCCAGTACTTC. It specifies CASSQGDYEGQETQYF. The chain has TRBV4-3 and TRBJ2-5; 7 bases line up with TRBD2. V lost 1 base, J lost 2 bases, and 7 bases stayed unmatched. The CDR3 sequence is 16 residues long. Germline V gene lookup returns CDR1 LGHNA and CDR2 YSLEER.

This clonotype was observed a handful of times. The V gene is TRBV5-1, the J gene TRBJ2-7; 9 bases agree with TRBD1. Germline trimming cut 4 bases from V and 5 bases from J; bases unmatched to any gene: 10. The CDR3 spans 15 residues. The germline V gene encodes CDR1 SGHRS and CDR2 YFSETQ. The CDR3 loop reads CASSIPGQGGNEQYF. CDR3 nucleotides: TGCGCCAGCAGCATACCGGGACAGGGAGGGAACGAGCAGTACTTC.

The chain uses TRBV19 and TRBJ1-5, with D maybe TRBD1 (6 bases). V lost 6 bases, J lost 7 bases, and 22 bases lay in between. This CDR3 contains 16 residues. Germline CDR1 reads LNHDA; CDR2 reads SQIVND (reference sequence). For the CDR3, the DNA is TGTGCCAGTAGCCGCAGTCGACAGGCGACGGGACAGCCCCAGCATTTT. Its translation: CASSRSRQATGQPQHF.

In nucleotides, the CDR3 is TGTGCCAGCAGGATTACCGGTGGGGATACGCAGTATTTT. It is translated as CASRITGGDTQYF. V usage is TRBV12-3 or TRBV12-4 and J usage is TRBJ2-3; the D is unclear. V was cut by 6 bases and J by 6 bases, with 13 bases left in between. The CDR3 is made up of 13 amino acids.